This paragraph covers one T cell receptor beta chain sequence. These data come from a study of blood T cells in healthy people across ages. V dropped 2 bases and J dropped 8 bases, with 22 bases sitting between them. This CDR3 spans 17 amino acids. Germline V gives CDR1 GTSNPN, CDR2 SVGIG (reference sequence). Primers used in a second PCR of about 7 to 12 cycles were a sample-barcoded 5' primer and a J-beta primer mix. TCRdb passed the 5' RACE reads through MiXCR, listing each CDR3 protein once. The table has around 1,500,000 distinct CDR3 sequences, over 25% seen once; the top ten hold about 8%. This chain joins TRBV30 and TRBJ1-6, with D uncertain. The sequenced material came from blood. This clonotype was sampled from a young woman in good health. In DNA form, the CDR3 reads TGTGCCTGGAGTTTTGCTGGAAAGGGTACGAGAGATTCACCCCTCCACTTT. Protein product: CAWSFAGKGTRDSPLHF.